This TCR beta chain was sequenced in a study of blood T cell repertoires in COVID-19. Assay: immunoSEQ multiplex PCR; the TCRdb copy retains only in-frame clones and omits some. Among around 280,000 clones listed, around 87% were seen once. J gave up 7 bases and V 0 bases, and 9 bases lay outside the gene matches. The germline V gene encodes CDR1 MNHEY and CDR2 SVGAGI. This CDR3 region has 16 residues. The receptor comes from a woman aged 30 to 39 who had recovered from COVID-19. The chain employs TRBV6-5 and TRBJ2-1; TRBD2 matches 7 bases. Material: peripheral blood. CDR3 DNA: TGTGCCAGCAGTTACTCGATGCCGGGGGGATTGAATGAGCAGTTCTTC. Residues: CASSYSMPGGLNEQFF.